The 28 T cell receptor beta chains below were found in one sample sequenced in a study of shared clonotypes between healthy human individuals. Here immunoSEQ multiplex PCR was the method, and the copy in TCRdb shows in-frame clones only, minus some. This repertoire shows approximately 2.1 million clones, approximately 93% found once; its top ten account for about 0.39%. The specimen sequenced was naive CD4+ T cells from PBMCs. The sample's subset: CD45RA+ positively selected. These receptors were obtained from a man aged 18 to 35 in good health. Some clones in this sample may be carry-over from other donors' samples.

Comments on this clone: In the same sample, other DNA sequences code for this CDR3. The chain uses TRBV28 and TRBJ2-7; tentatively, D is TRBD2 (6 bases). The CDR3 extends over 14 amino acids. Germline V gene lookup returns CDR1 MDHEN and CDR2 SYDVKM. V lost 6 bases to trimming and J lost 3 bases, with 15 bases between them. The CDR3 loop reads CASSFAGLSYEQYF. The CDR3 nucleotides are TGTGCCAGCAGCTTCGCGGGATTGAGCTACGAGCAGTACTTC.

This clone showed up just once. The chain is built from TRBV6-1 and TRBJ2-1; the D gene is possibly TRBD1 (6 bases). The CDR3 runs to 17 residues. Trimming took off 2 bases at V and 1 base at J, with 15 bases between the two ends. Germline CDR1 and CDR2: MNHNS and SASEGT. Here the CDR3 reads CASSESPGATSYNEQFF. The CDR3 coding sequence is TGTGCCAGCAGTGAATCCCCAGGGGCGACGTCCTACAATGAGCAGTTCTTC.

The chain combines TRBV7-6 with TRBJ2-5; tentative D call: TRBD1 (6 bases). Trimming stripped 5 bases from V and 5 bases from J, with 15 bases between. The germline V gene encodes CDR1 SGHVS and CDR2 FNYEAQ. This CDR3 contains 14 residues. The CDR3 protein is CASSKQGVVETQYF. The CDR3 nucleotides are TGTGCCAGCAGCAAACAGGGAGTGGTGGAGACCCAGTACTTC.

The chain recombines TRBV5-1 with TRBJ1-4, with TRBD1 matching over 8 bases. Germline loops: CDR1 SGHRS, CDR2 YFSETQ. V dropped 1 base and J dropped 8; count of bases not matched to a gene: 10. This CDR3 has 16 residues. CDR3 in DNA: TGCGCCAGCAGCTTGCCGGCAGGGGGCTCTGTGGAAAAACTGTTTTTT. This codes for CASSLPAGGSVEKLFF.

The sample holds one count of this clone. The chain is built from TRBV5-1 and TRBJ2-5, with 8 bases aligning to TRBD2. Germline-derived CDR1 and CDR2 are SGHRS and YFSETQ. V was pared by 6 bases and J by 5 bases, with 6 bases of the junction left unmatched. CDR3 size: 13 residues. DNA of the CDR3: TGCGCCAGCACACGGGAGGGCCCGGAGACCCAGTACTTC. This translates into CASTREGPETQYF.

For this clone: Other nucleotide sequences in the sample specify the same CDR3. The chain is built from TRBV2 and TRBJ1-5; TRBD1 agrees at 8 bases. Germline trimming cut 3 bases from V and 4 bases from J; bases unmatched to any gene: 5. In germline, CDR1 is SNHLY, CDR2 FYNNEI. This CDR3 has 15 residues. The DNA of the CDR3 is TGTGCCAGCAGTGACAGGACAGGGTCAAATCAGCCCCAGCATTTT. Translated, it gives CASSDRTGSNQPQHF.

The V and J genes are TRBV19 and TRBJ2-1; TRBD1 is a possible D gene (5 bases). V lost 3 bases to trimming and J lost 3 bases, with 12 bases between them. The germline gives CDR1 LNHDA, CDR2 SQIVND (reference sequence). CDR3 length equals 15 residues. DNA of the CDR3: TGTGCCAGTAGTATCCCCAGCAGGGACTACAATGAGCAGTTCTTC. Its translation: CASSIPSRDYNEQFF.

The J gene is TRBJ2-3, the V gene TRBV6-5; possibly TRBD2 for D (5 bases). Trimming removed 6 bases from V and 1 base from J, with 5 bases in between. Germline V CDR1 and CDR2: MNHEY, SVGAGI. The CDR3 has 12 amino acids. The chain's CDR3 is CASRLGTDTQYF. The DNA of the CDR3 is TGTGCCAGCAGACTAGGCACAGATACGCAGTATTTT.

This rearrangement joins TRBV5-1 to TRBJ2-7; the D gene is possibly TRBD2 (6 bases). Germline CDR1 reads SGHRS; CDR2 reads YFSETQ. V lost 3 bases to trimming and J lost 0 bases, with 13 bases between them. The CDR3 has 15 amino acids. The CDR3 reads CASSWGDLNSYEQYF. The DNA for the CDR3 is TGCGCCAGCAGCTGGGGGGACCTTAACTCCTACGAGCAGTACTTC.

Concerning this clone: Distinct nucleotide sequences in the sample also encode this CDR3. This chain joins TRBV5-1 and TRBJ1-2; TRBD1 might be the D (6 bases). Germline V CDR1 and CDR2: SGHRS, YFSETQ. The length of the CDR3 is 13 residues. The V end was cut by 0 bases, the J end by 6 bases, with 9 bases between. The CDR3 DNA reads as TGCGCCAGCAGCTTGGCTCAGGGGAATGGCTACACCTTC. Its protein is CASSLAQGNGYTF.

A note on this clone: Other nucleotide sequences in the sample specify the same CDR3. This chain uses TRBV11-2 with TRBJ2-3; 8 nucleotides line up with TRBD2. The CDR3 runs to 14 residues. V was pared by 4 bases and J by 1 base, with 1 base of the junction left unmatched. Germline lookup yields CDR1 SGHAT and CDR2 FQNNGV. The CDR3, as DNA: TGTGCCAGCAGCTCGACTAGCGGCACAGATACGCAGTATTTT. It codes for CASSSTSGTDTQYF.

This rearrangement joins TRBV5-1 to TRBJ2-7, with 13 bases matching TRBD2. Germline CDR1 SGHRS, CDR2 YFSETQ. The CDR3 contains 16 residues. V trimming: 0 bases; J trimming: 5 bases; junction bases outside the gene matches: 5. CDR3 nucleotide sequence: TGCGCCAGCAGCTTGGGGACTAGCGGGAGTCTCCACGAGCAGTACTTC. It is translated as CASSLGTSGSLHEQYF. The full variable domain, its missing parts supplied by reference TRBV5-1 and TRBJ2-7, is KAGVTQTPRYLIKTRGQQVTLSCSPISGHRSVSWYQQTPGQGLQFLFEYFSETQRNKGNFPGRFSGRQFSNSRSEMNVSTLELGDSALYLCASSLGTSGSLHEQYFGPGTRLTVT.

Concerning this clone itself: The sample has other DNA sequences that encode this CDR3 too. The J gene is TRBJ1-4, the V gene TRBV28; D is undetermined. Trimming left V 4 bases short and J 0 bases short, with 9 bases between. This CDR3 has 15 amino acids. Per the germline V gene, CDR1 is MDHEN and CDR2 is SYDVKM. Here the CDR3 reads CASSSPLATNEKLFF. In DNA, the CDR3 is TGTGCCAGCAGTTCTCCATTAGCAACTAATGAAAAACTGTTTTTT.

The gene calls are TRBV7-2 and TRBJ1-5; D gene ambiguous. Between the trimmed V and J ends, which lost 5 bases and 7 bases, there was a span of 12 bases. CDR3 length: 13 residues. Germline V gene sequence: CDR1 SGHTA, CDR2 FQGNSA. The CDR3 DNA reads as TGTGCCAGCAGCCCCAATCAACCCCAGCCCCAGCATTTT. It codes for CASSPNQPQPQHF. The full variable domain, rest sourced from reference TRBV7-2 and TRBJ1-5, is GAGVSQSPSNKVTEKGKDVELRCDPISGHTALYWYRQSLGQGLEFLIYFQGNSAPDKSGLPSDRFSAERTGGSVSTLTIQRTQQEDSAVYLCASSPNQPQPQHFGDGTRLSIL.

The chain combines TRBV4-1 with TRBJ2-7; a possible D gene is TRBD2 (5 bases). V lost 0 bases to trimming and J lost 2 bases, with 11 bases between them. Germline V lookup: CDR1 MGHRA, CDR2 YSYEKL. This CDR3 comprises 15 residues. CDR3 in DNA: TGCGCCAGCAGCCAAGATTCCAGGACTCCCTACGAGCAGTACTTC. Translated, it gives CASSQDSRTPYEQYF.

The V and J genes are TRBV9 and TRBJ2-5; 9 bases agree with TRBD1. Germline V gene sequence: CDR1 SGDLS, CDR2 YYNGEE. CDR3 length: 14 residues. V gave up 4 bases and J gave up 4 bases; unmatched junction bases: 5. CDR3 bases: TGTGCCAGCAGCAGAGGACAGGGGAGAGAGACCCAGTACTTC. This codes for CASSRGQGRETQYF.

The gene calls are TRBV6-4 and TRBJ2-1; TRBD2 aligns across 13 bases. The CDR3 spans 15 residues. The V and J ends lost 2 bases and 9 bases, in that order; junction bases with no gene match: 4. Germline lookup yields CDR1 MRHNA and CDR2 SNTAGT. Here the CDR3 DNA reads TGTGCCAGCAGTGACCAGGGACTAGCGGGAACTGAGCAGTTCTTC. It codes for CASSDQGLAGTEQFF.

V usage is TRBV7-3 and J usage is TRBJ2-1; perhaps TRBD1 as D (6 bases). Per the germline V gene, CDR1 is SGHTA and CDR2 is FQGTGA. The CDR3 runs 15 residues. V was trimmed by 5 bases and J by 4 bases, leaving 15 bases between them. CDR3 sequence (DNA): TGTGCCAGCAGCCCTACCCCGGACAGATACAATGAGCAGTTCTTC. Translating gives CASSPTPDRYNEQFF.

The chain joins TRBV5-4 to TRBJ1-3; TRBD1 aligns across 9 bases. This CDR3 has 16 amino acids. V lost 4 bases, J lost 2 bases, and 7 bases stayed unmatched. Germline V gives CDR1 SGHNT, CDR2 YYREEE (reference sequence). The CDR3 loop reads CASSRSGTGTGNTIYF. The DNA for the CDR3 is TGTGCCAGCAGCCGGTCCGGGACAGGGACTGGAAACACCATATATTTT.

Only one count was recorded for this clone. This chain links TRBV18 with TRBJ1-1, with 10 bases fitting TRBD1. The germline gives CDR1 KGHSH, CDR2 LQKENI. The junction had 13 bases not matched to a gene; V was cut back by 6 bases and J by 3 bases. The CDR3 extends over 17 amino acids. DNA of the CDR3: TGTGCCAGCTCGTCCCGGGACAGGGGCTTTGAGGACACTGAAGCTTTCTTT. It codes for CASSSRDRGFEDTEAFF.

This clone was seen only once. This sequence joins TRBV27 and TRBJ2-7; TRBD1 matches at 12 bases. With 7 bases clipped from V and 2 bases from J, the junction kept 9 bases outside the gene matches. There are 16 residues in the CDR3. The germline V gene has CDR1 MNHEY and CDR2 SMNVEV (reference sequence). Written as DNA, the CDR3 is TGTGCCAGCAAGGGAATGGGACAGGGGGCCCCCTACGAGCAGTACTTC. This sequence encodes CASKGMGQGAPYEQYF.

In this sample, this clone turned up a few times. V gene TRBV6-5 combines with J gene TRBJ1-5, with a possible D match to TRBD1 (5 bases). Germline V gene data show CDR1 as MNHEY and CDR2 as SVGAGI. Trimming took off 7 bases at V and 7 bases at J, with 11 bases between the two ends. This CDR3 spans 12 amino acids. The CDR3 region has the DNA TGTGCCAGCAAGGGGTTCGGGCAGCCCCAGCATTTT. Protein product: CASKGFGQPQHF.

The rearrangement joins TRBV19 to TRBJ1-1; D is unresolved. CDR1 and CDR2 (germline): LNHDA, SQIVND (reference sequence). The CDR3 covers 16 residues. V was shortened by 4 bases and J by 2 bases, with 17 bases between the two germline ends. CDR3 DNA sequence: TGTGCCAGTAGTAGCCAATCACTACCGGTAAACACTGAAGCTTTCTTT. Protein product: CASSSQSLPVNTEAFF.

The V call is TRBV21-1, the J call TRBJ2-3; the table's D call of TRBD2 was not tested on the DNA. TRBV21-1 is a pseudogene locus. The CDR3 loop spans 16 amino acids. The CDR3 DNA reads TGTGCCAGCACCAAGGGGGGACTAGCGGATTCAGATACGCAGTATTTT. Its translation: CASTKGGLADSDTQYF.

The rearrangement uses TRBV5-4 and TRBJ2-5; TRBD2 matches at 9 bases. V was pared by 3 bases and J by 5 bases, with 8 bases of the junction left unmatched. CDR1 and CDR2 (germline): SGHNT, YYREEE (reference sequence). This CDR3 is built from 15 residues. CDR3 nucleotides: TGTGCCAGCAGCTCTCGACTAGCGGCGGGGGAGACCCAGTACTTC. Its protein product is CASSSRLAAGETQYF.

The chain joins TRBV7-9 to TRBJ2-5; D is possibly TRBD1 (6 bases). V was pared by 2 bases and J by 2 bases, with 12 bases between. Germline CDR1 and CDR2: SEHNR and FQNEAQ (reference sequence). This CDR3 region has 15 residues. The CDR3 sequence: CASSLNRAGQETQYF. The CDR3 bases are TGTGCCAGCAGCTTAAACAGGGCCGGTCAAGAGACCCAGTACTTC.

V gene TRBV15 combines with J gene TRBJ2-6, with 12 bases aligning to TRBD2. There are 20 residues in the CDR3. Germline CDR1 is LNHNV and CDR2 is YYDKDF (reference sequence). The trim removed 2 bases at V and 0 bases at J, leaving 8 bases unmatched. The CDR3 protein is CATSRSLGLAGTSGANVLTF. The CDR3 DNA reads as TGTGCCACCAGCAGATCTTTAGGACTAGCGGGAACCTCTGGGGCCAACGTCCTGACTTTC.

As DNA, the CDR3 is TGCAGCGTCGCCGGGGGCAGGGGCTCCTACGAGCAGTACTTC. Its protein is CSVAGGRGSYEQYF. The chain couples TRBV29-1 to TRBJ2-7; D possibly uses TRBD1 or TRBD2 (6 bases each). The ends were cut back, 6 bases at V and 0 bases at J, with 15 bases in the middle. The CDR3 runs 14 residues. Germline V gives CDR1 SQVTM, CDR2 ANQGSEA.